Following are 15 T cell receptor beta chains from one sample sequenced in a study of beta chain features in type 1 diabetes. Findings of the study overall: Moderate yet significant TCRB CDR3 shortening was seen in Type 1 diabetes patients in all four CD4+ subsets.

cDNA synthesis used the whole RNA isolate, giving expressed TCRB sequences. Sequenced by immunoSEQ multiplex PCR; TCRdb stores in-frame clones only, minus some. The repertoire has around 180,000 clones, around 7.8% of them found once; the top ten carry roughly 1%. Antigen specificity for these receptors is unknown. Material: central memory CD4+ T cells from blood. These receptors all come from a woman between 40 and 55 years old with type 1 diabetes.

This clone was detected ten times or more. This chain joins TRBV7-9 and TRBJ1-5; D is uncertain. V gave up 0 bases and J gave up 4 bases, with 10 bases separating them. Germline-derived CDR1 and CDR2 are SEHNR and FQNEAQ (reference sequence). The CDR3 totals 15 residues. CDR3 sequence: CASSLAGSMNQPQHF. DNA for the CDR3: TGTGCCAGCAGCTTAGCCGGGTCCATGAATCAGCCCCAGCATTTT.

The chain uses TRBV9 and TRBJ2-5, with TRBD2 matching 9 bases. V gave up 2 bases and J gave up 5 bases; unmatched junction bases: 10. The CDR3 is made up of 16 amino acids. CDR1 and CDR2 (germline): SGDLS, YYNGEE. The CDR3 DNA reads as TGTGCCAGCAGCGTGAGCGGCGGGGGGGCGGGGGAGACCCAGTACTTC. This codes for CASSVSGGGAGETQYF.

The rearrangement joins TRBV10-3 to TRBJ2-1, with 7 bases lining up with TRBD2. Germline V gene lookup returns CDR1 ENHRY and CDR2 SYGVKD. The CDR3 totals 12 residues. Unmatched junction bases numbered 3, after V lost 10 bases and J lost 3 bases. The CDR3 nucleotides are TGTGCCACTGAGCGGGACTACAATGAGCAGTTCTTC. As protein: CATERDYNEQFF.

V usage is TRBV5-1 and J usage is TRBJ1-1; TRBD1 agrees at 8 bases. V lost 7 bases to trimming and J lost 6 bases; unmatched junction nucleotides: 14. Germline values: CDR1 SGHRS, CDR2 YFSETQ. The length of the CDR3 is 15 residues. This CDR3 reads CASQEQGASKAEAFF. Written as DNA, the CDR3 is TGCGCCAGCCAGGAGCAGGGGGCTTCGAAGGCTGAAGCTTTCTTT.

J is TRBJ2-1 and V is TRBV7-2, with 13 positions matching TRBD2. Germline CDR1 is SGHTA and CDR2 is FQGNSA. Trimming took 0 bases from V and 7 from J; bases not matched to a gene: 3. The CDR3 spans 16 residues. The CDR3 nucleotides read TGTGCCAGCAGCTTAGCGGGACTAGCGGGGCTAAATGAGCAGTTCTTC. As protein: CASSLAGLAGLNEQFF.

This clone was observed a few times. The V and J genes are TRBV5-4 and TRBJ2-4, with a tentative D call TRBD1 (6 bases). Germline lookup yields CDR1 SGHNT and CDR2 YYREEE (reference sequence). CDR3 length equals 16 residues. With 3 bases removed from V and 3 bases from J, the gap between germline ends came to 16 bases. CDR3 in amino acids: CASSSRTAGVKNIQYF. CDR3 sequence (DNA): TGTGCCAGCAGCTCCCGGACAGCCGGCGTCAAAAACATTCAGTACTTC.

This clone was recorded a few times. The chain employs TRBV18 and TRBJ2-7; TRBD1 aligns across 7 bases. CDR3 length: 16 residues. Trimming at V came to 1 base and at J to 0 bases, leaving 6 bases not matched to a gene. Germline assignment: CDR1 KGHSH and CDR2 LQKENI. CDR3 amino acids: CASSPRRTGFSYEQYF. CDR3 DNA sequence: TGTGCCAGCTCACCACGGAGGACAGGTTTCTCCTACGAGCAGTACTTC.

This clone was observed a handful of times. J is TRBJ1-1 and V is TRBV30; D call uncertain. Germline V gene data show CDR1 as GTSNPN and CDR2 as SVGIG (reference sequence). V lost 0 bases to trimming and J lost 0 bases, with 11 bases between them. The CDR3 runs to 15 residues. CDR3 residues: CAWSVLGSMNTEAFF. Here the CDR3 DNA reads TGTGCCTGGAGTGTGTTGGGGAGTATGAACACTGAAGCTTTCTTT.

The V call is TRBV5-1, the J call TRBJ1-1; D remains unclear. Between the trimmed V and J ends, which lost 0 bases and 9 bases, there was a span of 9 bases. The germline gives CDR1 SGHRS, CDR2 YFSETQ. CDR3 length equals 12 residues. CDR3 loop: CASSLEQKKAFF. The DNA for the CDR3 is TGCGCCAGCAGCTTGGAACAGAAAAAAGCTTTCTTT.

V and J are TRBV7-2 and TRBJ2-6, with 7 bases lining up with TRBD2. The CDR3 is 17 residues long. The V gene's germline CDR1 is SGHTA and CDR2 FQGNSA. The ends lost 3 bases at V and 0 bases at J; junction bases unmatched: 5. The DNA of the CDR3 is TGTGCCAGCAGCTTTAGCGGGTCGATCTCTGGGGCCAACGTCCTGACTTTC. Its protein product is CASSFSGSISGANVLTF.

This clone was picked up many times. The sample holds other DNA sequences that translate to the same CDR3. J is TRBJ2-2 and V is TRBV5-1; maybe TRBD2 (6 bases). The CDR3 length is 14 residues. CDR1 is SGHRS, CDR2 YFSETQ, per germline. Trimming removed 4 bases from V and 4 bases from J, with 11 bases in between. CDR3 in amino acids: CASSLDGSTGELFF. As DNA, the CDR3 is TGCGCCAGCAGCCTAGACGGGAGCACCGGGGAGCTGTTTTTT.

The chain carries TRBV7-9 and TRBJ2-3; 11 nucleotides match TRBD1. The CDR3 is made up of 15 amino acids. Losses at the gene ends were 0 bases for V and 14 bases for J; bases not matched to a gene: 10. Germline CDR1 SEHNR, CDR2 FQNEAQ (reference sequence). The CDR3 sequence is CASSLASTWTGGAYF. The DNA of the CDR3 is TGTGCCAGCAGCTTAGCGTCCACCTGGACAGGGGGCGCGTATTTT.

The rearrangement uses TRBV28 and TRBJ2-5, with 8 bases lining up with TRBD1. The CDR3 is 15 amino acids. The V gene end was trimmed by 1 base and the J gene end by 3 bases; junction bases not matched to a gene: 4. Germline V gene data show CDR1 as MDHEN and CDR2 as SYDVKM. CDR3 sequence (DNA): TGTGCCAGCAGTTTATCGGGACAGGAAGAAGAGACCCAGTACTTC. It is translated as CASSLSGQEEETQYF.

This clone was counted between two and nine times. The chain is built from TRBV7-9 and TRBJ1-4, with TRBD1 matching 7 bases. Germline CDR1 is SEHNR and CDR2 is FQNEAQ (reference sequence). This CDR3 has 14 amino acids. J lost 8 bases, V lost 3 bases, and 6 bases had no gene match. CDR3 sequence reads: CASSFSGQAEKLFF. CDR3 coding DNA: TGTGCCAGCAGCTTTTCTGGACAGGCGGAAAAACTGTTTTTT. Together with reference TRBV7-9 and TRBJ1-4, the CDR3 gives the full variable domain: DTGVSQNPRHKITKRGQNVTFRCDPISEHNRLYWYRQTLGQGPEFLTYFQNEAQLEKSRLLSDRFSAERPKGSFSTLEIQRTEQGDSAMYLCASSFSGQAEKLFFGSGTQLSVL.

The chain joins TRBV13 to TRBJ2-7; 9 bases agree with TRBD1. The CDR3 covers 14 residues. Trimming removed 5 bases from V and 6 bases from J; junction bases left unmatched: 8. In germline, CDR1 is PRHDT, CDR2 FYEKMQ (reference sequence). CDR3 protein: CASSAGQGVREQYF. DNA for the CDR3: TGTGCCAGCAGCGCGGGACAGGGAGTTCGCGAGCAGTACTTC.